The 9 T cell receptor beta chains in this list originate from one sample, sequenced in a study of T cell responses to AZD1222 COVID-19 vaccine. Sequencing was performed with immunoSEQ multiplex PCR; in TCRdb, only in-frame clones are kept and a portion is missing. The repertoire includes fewer than 120,000 clones, roughly 92% of them detected once, and roughly 2.7% sits in the top ten. This material consisted of peripheral blood, taken 28 days after the second AZD1222 dose. The receptor set was obtained from an adult who received the AZD1222 COVID-19 vaccine.

This clone was seen a few times. The rearrangement links TRBV28 to TRBJ2-3; 9 nucleotides line up with TRBD1. The germline V gene has CDR1 MDHEN and CDR2 SYDVKM. The CDR3 spans 14 residues. With V trimmed by 3 bases and J by 3 bases, 1 base remained unmatched. The CDR3 protein is CASSLDRGTDTQYF. In DNA, the CDR3 is TGTGCCAGCAGTTTGGACAGGGGAACAGATACGCAGTATTTT.

The chain has TRBV5-4 and TRBJ2-1, with 8 nucleotides matching TRBD2. J gave up 11 bases and V 7 bases, and 20 bases lay outside the gene matches. Germline V gene lookup returns CDR1 SGHNT and CDR2 YYREEE (reference sequence). This CDR3 is 16 amino acids long. Here the CDR3 DNA reads TGTGCCAGCGGCTCCAGGGCGGGGGGCCCAACAGGGAAGCAGTTCTTC. Protein product: CASGSRAGGPTGKQFF. Using reference TRBV5-4 and TRBJ2-1 for the parts outside the CDR3, the full variable domain is ETGVTQSPTHLIKTRGQQVTLRCSSQSGHNTVSWYQQALGQGPQFIFQYYREEENGRGNFPPRFSGLQFPNYSSELNVNALELDDSALYLCASGSRAGGPTGKQFFGPGTRLTVL.

J is TRBJ2-7 and V is TRBV6-2 or TRBV6-3; D is unclear. The V and J ends lost 1 base and 6 bases respectively, with 7 bases between them. CDR1 and CDR2 from the germline V gene are MNHEY and SVGEGT. CDR3 length: 12 residues. CDR3 region: CASSYYGLEQYF. The CDR3 region has the DNA TGTGCCAGCAGTTACTATGGTCTCGAGCAGTACTTC.

The chain combines TRBV10-3 with TRBJ1-2; 9 bases fit TRBD1. V lost 10 bases, J lost 7 bases, and 13 bases stayed unmatched. The CDR3 is made up of 14 amino acids. Germline loops: CDR1 ENHRY, CDR2 SYGVKD. The CDR3 protein is CATLGDRVPSGYTF. The CDR3 nucleotides read TGTGCCACGTTAGGGGACAGGGTGCCCAGTGGCTACACCTTC.

The chain carries TRBV5-5 and TRBJ1-2; D gene ambiguous. The CDR3 extends over 13 amino acids. The V end lost 4 bases, the J end lost 13 bases, and 20 bases lay between the germline ends. Germline lookup yields CDR1 SGHKS and CDR2 YYEKEE (reference sequence). The CDR3 sequence is CASSPISKGVGTF. CDR3 in DNA: TGTGCCAGCAGCCCAATTAGTAAGGGCGTTGGCACCTTC.

This clone has a single count. The rearrangement links TRBV5-4 to TRBJ2-3; 9 bases align to TRBD2. The CDR3 extends over 15 amino acids. Germline-derived CDR1 and CDR2 are SGHNT and YYREEE (reference sequence). V trimming: 0 bases; J trimming: 6 bases; junction bases outside the gene matches: 5. The CDR3 DNA sequence: TGTGCCAGCAGCTTGGGTGCGGCGGGGGGGGATACGCAGTATTTT. Translated: CASSLGAAGGDTQYF.

The chain employs TRBV5-1 and TRBJ2-7; D gene ambiguous. Looked up from germline, CDR1 is SGHRS and CDR2 is YFSETQ. The CDR3 length is 14 residues. Trimming left V 3 bases short and J 0 bases short, with 10 bases between. The CDR3 bases are TGCGCCAGCAGCTGGACGGTGAGCTCCTACGAGCAGTACTTC. This sequence encodes CASSWTVSSYEQYF. Filled out from reference TRBV5-1 and TRBJ2-7, the complete variable domain reads KAGVTQTPRYLIKTRGQQVTLSCSPISGHRSVSWYQQTPGQGLQFLFEYFSETQRNKGNFPGRFSGRQFSNSRSEMNVSTLELGDSALYLCASSWTVSSYEQYFGPGTRLTVT.

J is TRBJ1-1 and V is TRBV6-4, with D hard to call. Trimming left V 6 bases short and J 2 bases short, with 10 bases between. This CDR3 region has 13 residues. Germline CDR1 is MRHNA and CDR2 is SNTAGT. The DNA for the CDR3 is TGTGCCAGCAGATCCGGGGAAAACACTGAAGCTTTCTTT. It encodes CASRSGENTEAFF.

The CDR3 sequence is CASATRPHEQYF. The CDR3 region has the DNA TGTGCCAGCGCGACCCGGCCCCACGAGCAGTACTTC. This sequence joins TRBV12-3 or TRBV12-4 and TRBJ2-7; unclear D gene. This CDR3 region has 12 residues. With 8 bases removed from V and 5 bases from J, the gap between germline ends came to 13 bases.